This T cell receptor (beta chain) comes out of a study of shared clonotypes between healthy human individuals. The CDR3 is 13 residues long. Germline V lookup: CDR1 SGHAT, CDR2 FQNNGV. V was cut by 5 bases and J by 2 bases, with 10 bases left in between. Remarks on this clone: Antigen specificity is unknown.

The input for sorted-subset replicate PCRs was roughly 180 ng DNA, tens of thousands of T cell genomes. Clones were sequenced by immunoSEQ multiplex PCR, and TCRdb holds only the in-frame ones, with some missing. The sample lists under 750,000 clones; around 77% were seen once. General study points: When compared with the clonotypes that were shared by all four sorted-subset donors, the non-shared clonotypes turned out to have lower generation probabilities.

The chain recombines TRBV11-2 with TRBJ2-7; no firm D call. Sequenced material: memory CD4+ T cells sorted from blood. Subset defined: CD45RA-negative fraction. The receptor was isolated from a woman younger than 45 in good health. CDR3 DNA: TGTGCCAGCAGCCCCGTTATGACCTACGAGCAGTACTTC. This gives the protein CASSPVMTYEQYF.